The 28 T cell receptor beta chains in this list originate from one sample, sequenced in a study of T-cell memory formation after mild COVID-19. TCRdb reanalysed the 5' RACE reads using MiXCR and keeps one entry per CDR3 protein. The sample contains around 130,000 distinct CDR3 sequences, about 6% of which appear only once. The specimen sequenced was PBMCs or a T cell subset sorted from them (not recorded which). Every receptor here comes from an adult woman who had mild COVID-19 (a few samples of this study predate the infection). Cell type and time point are not known.

This clonotype was counted a few times. This chain uses TRBV5-1 with TRBJ2-7; 7 bases map to TRBD1. V lost 4 bases and J lost 2; bases outside the gene matches: 12. This CDR3 spans 16 amino acids. Germline-derived CDR1 and CDR2 are SGHRS and YFSETQ. The CDR3 nucleotides read TGCGCCAGCAGCCCCAACAGGGGCGCGTCCCCCTACGAGCAGTACTTC. Translation: CASSPNRGASPYEQYF.

This clonotype has ten or more counts. This sequence joins TRBV7-3 and TRBJ2-5; 14 bases map to TRBD2. Germline CDR1 and CDR2: SGHTA and FQGTGA. The CDR3 is 16 amino acids. The V and J ends lost 5 bases and 5 bases, in that order; junction bases with no gene match: 7. Written as DNA, the CDR3 is TGTGCCAGCAGCCCCGGACTAGCGGGGGGTAGGGAGACCCAGTACTTC. This sequence encodes CASSPGLAGGRETQYF.

This clonotype was recorded at least ten times. The chain carries TRBV5-1 and TRBJ2-3, with D uncertain. The CDR3 loop spans 15 amino acids. The germline gives CDR1 SGHRS, CDR2 YFSETQ. V dropped 2 bases and J dropped 4 bases, with 14 bases sitting between them. The CDR3 nucleotides are TGCGCCAGCAGCTTCGTGGCCAGGTCGGCAGATACGCAGTATTTT. The encoded protein is CASSFVARSADTQYF.

This clonotype was detected only a few times. V is TRBV12-3 or TRBV12-4 and J is TRBJ2-7, with D tentatively TRBD2 (5 bases). CDR3 length equals 15 residues. V lost 6 bases to trimming and J lost 3 bases, with 18 bases between them. The CDR3 sequence: CASSQTGKRYYEQYF. CDR3 nucleotide sequence: TGTGCCAGCAGCCAGACCGGGAAAAGATACTACGAGCAGTACTTC.

The rearrangement uses TRBV7-2 and TRBJ2-1; TRBD2 might be the D (6 bases). V lost 4 bases to trimming and J lost 7 bases, with 23 bases between them. Germline CDR1 is SGHTA and CDR2 is FQGNSA. The CDR3 covers 17 residues. This CDR3 reads CASSSERTTKGKNEQFF. The CDR3 DNA sequence: TGTGCCAGCAGCTCGGAACGGACTACGAAGGGGAAAAATGAGCAGTTCTTC.

This clonotype occurred many times. The rearrangement joins TRBV4-3 to TRBJ2-1; TRBD2 matches at 15 bases. J gave up 13 bases and V 0 bases, and 7 bases lay outside the gene matches. Germline assignment: CDR1 LGHNA and CDR2 YSLEER. The CDR3 spans 16 residues. CDR3: CASSQEFGTSGRTQFF. In nucleotides, the CDR3 is TGCGCCAGCAGCCAAGAATTTGGGACTAGCGGGAGGACCCAGTTCTTC.

This clonotype was detected ten times or more. The chain uses TRBV5-1 and TRBJ2-7, with D perhaps TRBD2 (5 bases). V was shortened by 5 bases and J by 3 bases, with 12 bases between the two germline ends. CDR1 and CDR2 from the germline V gene are SGHRS and YFSETQ. This CDR3 comprises 13 residues. The CDR3: CASSSDLSYEQYF. CDR3 coding DNA: TGCGCCAGCAGTTCGGACTTGAGCTACGAGCAGTACTTC.

This clonotype came up many times. The chain has TRBV5-1 and TRBJ2-2; possible D gene TRBD1, 6 bases. Trimming pared 3 bases from V and 6 bases from J, leaving 9 bases between. The CDR3 sequence is 13 residues long. Per the germline V gene, CDR1 is SGHRS and CDR2 is YFSETQ. The CDR3 bases are TGCGCCAGCAGCTACGGACAGCCCGGGGAGCTGTTTTTT. This sequence encodes CASSYGQPGELFF.

In this sample, this clonotype turned up many times. This chain joins TRBV15 and TRBJ2-3, with D possibly matching TRBD2 (5 bases). Germline CDR1 and CDR2: LNHNV and YYDKDF (reference sequence). This CDR3 contains 15 residues. V was trimmed by 0 bases and J by 5 bases, leaving 12 bases between them. CDR3 residues: CATSRDLTEGDTQYF. CDR3 coding DNA: TGTGCCACCAGCAGAGATCTCACCGAGGGAGATACGCAGTATTTT.

In its sample, this clonotype was seen many times. The chain is built from TRBV5-1 and TRBJ2-7; 8 bases are a match to TRBD1. Germline V gene data show CDR1 as SGHRS and CDR2 as YFSETQ. The V segment lost 4 bases and the J segment 2 bases; nucleotides outside the gene matches: 5. The CDR3 is 14 residues long. The CDR3 region is CASSQGDRTYEQYF. DNA of the CDR3: TGCGCCAGCAGCCAAGGGGACAGGACCTACGAGCAGTACTTC.

The table lists this clonotype with a few counts. Here the CDR3 DNA reads TGCGCCAGCAGCCCCTGGGGGGATGGAAACACTGAAGCTTTCTTT. It encodes CASSPWGDGNTEAFF. The V call is TRBV5-1, the J call TRBJ1-1, with D maybe TRBD1 (5 bases). CDR3 length: 15 amino acids. V was shortened by 4 bases and J by 2 bases, with 15 bases between the two germline ends. Germline V gives CDR1 SGHRS, CDR2 YFSETQ.

This clonotype was seen a handful of times. The chain links TRBV24-1 to TRBJ2-1; 7 nucleotides align to TRBD2. This CDR3 spans 16 amino acids. J lost 7 bases, V lost 4 bases, and 12 bases had no gene match. Germline V lookup: CDR1 KGHDR, CDR2 SFDVKD. The CDR3, as DNA: TGTGCCACCAGTGAGGGGGGGACTACCCGAGGGAATGAGCAGTTCTTC. Its protein product is CATSEGGTTRGNEQFF.

This clonotype was recorded at least ten times. J is TRBJ2-5 and V is TRBV10-3; D perhaps matches TRBD1 (6 bases). Deletions cut 3 bases from V and 5 bases from J, with 10 bases between. Germline CDR1 reads ENHRY; CDR2 reads SYGVKD. This CDR3 has 13 amino acids. CDR3 loop: CAISEQGAETQYF. The CDR3 nucleotides read TGTGCCATCAGTGAACAGGGTGCGGAGACCCAGTACTTC.

The gene calls are TRBV6-2 or TRBV6-3 and TRBJ1-5; a weak D match, TRBD1 (5 bases). Germline values: CDR1 MNHEY, CDR2 SVGEGT. V dropped 2 bases and J dropped 2 bases, with 7 bases sitting between them. The CDR3 totals 14 residues. The CDR3 is CASSYRGGNQPQHF. CDR3 in DNA: TGTGCCAGCAGTTACAGGGGCGGCAATCAGCCCCAGCATTTT.

This clonotype was observed a handful of times. V and J are TRBV3-1 and TRBJ2-1, with D hard to call. From germline, CDR1 is LGHDT and CDR2 YNNKEL (reference sequence). With 0 bases removed from V and 7 bases from J, the gap between germline ends came to 7 bases. The CDR3 consists of 13 residues. CDR3 sequence: CASSQDRLNEQFF. CDR3 in DNA: TGTGCCAGCAGCCAAGATAGATTGAATGAGCAGTTCTTC.

This clonotype showed up just a few times. This chain links TRBV6-5 with TRBJ1-1; TRBD1 might be the D (5 bases). The CDR3 runs 12 residues. Deletions cut 10 bases from V and 0 bases from J, with 9 bases between. Per germline, CDR1 MNHEY and CDR2 SVGAGI. CDR3 DNA sequence: TGTGCCACGGGGCATCTGAACACTGAAGCTTTCTTT. Translated, it gives CATGHLNTEAFF.

This clonotype has just a few counts. The chain has TRBV6-5 and TRBJ2-7, with a weak D call TRBD1 (6 bases). Trimming removed 0 bases at V and 2 bases at J, with 11 bases between. The CDR3 runs to 15 residues. Looked up from germline, CDR1 is MNHEY and CDR2 is SVGAGI. The CDR3 region is CASSYSFRGTYEQYF. In DNA, the CDR3 is TGTGCCAGCAGTTACTCTTTCAGGGGAACCTACGAGCAGTACTTC.

This clonotype has a handful of counts. J is TRBJ2-3 and V is TRBV5-1; either TRBD1 or TRBD2 may fit D (5 bases each). Germline V gene lookup returns CDR1 SGHRS and CDR2 YFSETQ. The CDR3 length is 14 residues. V was pared by 3 bases and J by 2 bases, with 10 bases between. CDR3 in amino acids: CASSSGRLTDTQYF. The DNA for the CDR3 is TGCGCCAGCAGCTCGGGACGTCTCACAGATACGCAGTATTTT.

The genes are TRBV24-1 and TRBJ2-1; D is uncertain. V was cut by 4 bases and J by 2 bases, with 11 bases left in between. Germline-derived CDR1 and CDR2 are KGHDR and SFDVKD. This CDR3 has 15 amino acids. The CDR3 is CATSDSDPTYNEQFF. For the CDR3, the DNA is TGTGCCACCAGTGACTCCGATCCAACCTACAATGAGCAGTTCTTC.

This clonotype was observed many times. The chain employs TRBV15 and TRBJ2-3; the match to TRBD2 covers 8 bases. From germline, CDR1 is LNHNV and CDR2 YYDKDF (reference sequence). This CDR3 has 14 residues. Trimming took 6 bases from V and 6 from J; bases not matched to a gene: 8. The CDR3 DNA sequence: TGTGCCACCAGGAGAAGCGGGAGTCGGGATACGCAGTATTTT. Translation: CATRRSGSRDTQYF.

This clonotype appeared many times. The chain is built from TRBV7-2 and TRBJ2-7; possibly TRBD1 for D (7 bases). The CDR3 has 15 amino acids. In germline, CDR1 is SGHTA, CDR2 FQGNSA. V lost 2 bases to trimming and J lost 2 bases, with 13 bases between them. The CDR3 nucleotides read TGTGCCAGCAGCTTACGCCGCGGGACAGCCTACGAGCAGTACTTC. It is translated as CASSLRRGTAYEQYF. Variable domain in full (rest from reference TRBV7-2 and TRBJ2-7): GAGVSQSPSNKVTEKGKDVELRCDPISGHTALYWYRQSLGQGLEFLIYFQGNSAPDKSGLPSDRFSAERTGGSVSTLTIQRTQQEDSAVYLCASSLRRGTAYEQYFGPGTRLTVT.

J is TRBJ1-2 and V is TRBV12-3 or TRBV12-4; tentative D call: TRBD1 (5 bases). Deletions cut 6 bases from V and 6 bases from J, with 11 bases between. The CDR3 extends over 12 amino acids. The CDR3 DNA sequence: TGTGCCAGCAGCCGCGGCAGGGATGGCTACACCTTC. Translated, it gives CASSRGRDGYTF.

The CDR3 sequence is CASSSGNRIATNEKLFF. The CDR3 nucleotides are TGTGCCAGCAGCTCAGGGAACAGGATAGCAACTAATGAAAAACTGTTTTTT. This rearrangement joins TRBV5-5 to TRBJ1-4, with a possible D match to TRBD1 (5 bases). CDR1 is SGHKS and CDR2 is YYEKEE in the germline V gene (reference sequence). With 3 bases removed from V and 0 bases from J, the gap between germline ends came to 15 bases. The CDR3 contains 17 residues.

This clonotype was found many times. The rearrangement joins TRBV2 to TRBJ1-1, with D maybe TRBD1 (6 bases). The CDR3 spans 14 residues. The V and J ends lost 8 bases and 1 base respectively, with 14 bases between them. Germline V gene lookup returns CDR1 SNHLY and CDR2 FYNNEI. CDR3 residues: CASSLTGPNTEAFF. The DNA for the CDR3 is TGTGCCAGCTCGTTGACAGGACCGAACACTGAAGCTTTCTTT.

There are a few counts of this clonotype. V gene TRBV5-6 combines with J gene TRBJ1-2; maybe TRBD1 (6 bases). The ends were cut back, 4 bases at V and 2 bases at J, with 15 bases in the middle. The V gene's germline CDR1 is SGHDT and CDR2 YYEEEE. This CDR3 contains 15 residues. The CDR3 nucleotides are TGTGCCAGCAGCGATACAGGGATGTCCAACTATGGCTACACCTTC. Its translation is CASSDTGMSNYGYTF.

This clonotype was seen more than once but under ten times. V gene TRBV29-1 combines with J gene TRBJ1-1; a possible D gene is TRBD1 (6 bases). Trimming left V 7 bases short and J 1 base short, with 13 bases between. Germline CDR1 SQVTM, CDR2 ANQGSEA. The CDR3 spans 13 residues. Written as DNA, the CDR3 is TGCAGCGGGACAGTGACGGCGAACACTGAAGCTTTCTTT. Protein product: CSGTVTANTEAFF.

This clonotype was found a few times. The gene calls are TRBV12-3 or TRBV12-4 and TRBJ2-1; maybe TRBD2 (6 bases). The ends were cut back, 1 base at V and 10 bases at J, with 14 bases in the middle. The CDR3 covers 14 residues. The CDR3 reads CASSLGYRDSEQFF. CDR3 nucleotides: TGTGCCAGCAGTTTAGGCTACCGGGACTCGGAGCAGTTCTTC.

The CDR3 sequence is CASSNAGRGYTF. In nucleotides, the CDR3 is TGTGCCAGCAGTAACGCAGGTCGCGGCTACACCTTC. The V gene is TRBV6-2 or TRBV6-3, the J gene TRBJ1-2; D unclear. Germline CDR1 and CDR2: MNHEY and SVGEGT. CDR3 size: 12 residues. Trimming cost V 5 bases and J 8 bases, with 12 bases left between them.